This TCR beta chain was sequenced during a study of T-cell memory formation after mild COVID-19. The CDR3 loop spans 15 amino acids. Germline CDR1 and CDR2: SGHTA and FQGNSA. Trimming removed 5 bases from V and 6 bases from J, with 18 bases in between. Study conclusions and caveats: Contracting clones from day 15 to 85 showed balanced CD4/CD8; later expanders favored CD4+. Some clones that responded turned up in pre-infection memory, which suggests that cross-reactive memory joined in.

One entry per CDR3 protein results from TCRdb running MiXCR on the 5' RACE reads. This repertoire shows over 300,000 distinct CDR3 sequences, less than 25% found once; its top ten account for around 20%. In regard to this clonotype: Its target is not known.

This receptor was identified in a man aged 18 to 35 who had mild COVID-19 (a few samples of this study predate the infection). Cell type and time point are not known. Sequences were obtained from PBMCs or a T cell subset sorted from them (not recorded which). This sequence joins TRBV7-2 and TRBJ2-3; tentatively, D is TRBD2 (7 bases). CDR3 DNA: TGTGCCAGCAGCCCTCAGGGTAGGGGGGGGGATACGCAGTATTTT. This translates into CASSPQGRGGDTQYF.